A selection of T cell receptor beta chains follows, all from one sample in a study of T cells after yellow fever vaccination. From the 5' RACE reads, TCRdb called clonotypes with MiXCR, one entry per CDR3 protein. The sample holds some 340,000 distinct CDR3 sequences; over 8.5% are singletons and the top ten take 3% to 3.5%. Source: CD4+ T cells sorted from PBMCs, taken 45 days after the yellow fever booster vaccination. Receptors originate from a young man who received the YFV17D yellow fever vaccine. Each CDR3 is given with its conserved first and last residue. The D gene is left open where the match is weak. A clone size is listed for some rows: how often the clone was seen (once, few, many), or a class if it is expanded.

size | J | D | V | DNA | CDR3
few | TRBJ1-1 | - | TRBV29-1 | TGCAGCGTTGGCCGTCCAACTGGTGAAGCTTTCTTT | CSVGRPTGEAFF
many | TRBJ2-1 | - | TRBV9 | TGTGCCAGCAGCGTAGATTACAATGAGCAGTTCTTC | CASSVDYNEQFF
few | TRBJ1-5 | - | TRBV4-3 | TGCGCCAGCAGCCAAGATGCCAGGGACCCCAATCAGCCCCAGCATTTT | CASSQDARDPNQPQHF
- | TRBJ2-3 | - | TRBV9 | TGTGCCAGCAGCATCAACACAGATACGCAGTATTTT | CASSINTDTQYF
many | TRBJ2-1 | - | TRBV12-3/TRBV12-4 | TGTGCCAGCAGCCCTGGGACAATCAATGAGCAGTTCTTC | CASSPGTINEQFF
many | TRBJ2-2 | TRBD1 | TRBV7-2 | TGTGCCAGCAGCCTACAGGGGTCCGGGGAGCTGTTTTTT | CASSLQGSGELFF
- | TRBJ2-3 | - | TRBV12-3/TRBV12-4 | TGTGCCAACAGTTTCTCCCCCTGGACAGGCCGGGGGGTGGCAGATACGCAGTATTTT | CANSFSPWTGRGVADTQYF
few | TRBJ2-3 | TRBD1 | TRBV12-5 | TGTGCTAGTGGTTCCCCGACAGGGAACCCCTATAGCACAGATACGCAGTATTTT | CASGSPTGNPYSTDTQYF
- | TRBJ1-5 | - | TRBV7-2 | TGTGCCAGCAGCTTAGGTTACAGAACTCAGCCCCAGCATTTT | CASSLGYRTQPQHF
- | TRBJ2-3 | - | TRBV7-2 | TGTGCCAGCAGCTTGAACAGGGGGGGAGATACGCAGTATTTT | CASSLNRGGDTQYF
- | TRBJ1-5 | - | TRBV23-1 | TGCGCCAGCAGTCGCCGCGCCCGCCATCAGCCCCAGCATTTT | CASSRRARHQPQHF
few | TRBJ2-3 | TRBD2 | TRBV12-3/TRBV12-4 | TGTGCCAGCAGTCCAGAGAGCCTAGCGGGGGGAACTAGCACAGATACGCAGTATTTT | CASSPESLAGGTSTDTQYF
- | TRBJ2-4 | - | TRBV5-1 | TGCGCCAGCAGCTTGGCCGAGGGCGATTACCAGTACTTC | CASSLAEGDYQYF
- | TRBJ1-2 | TRBD1 | TRBV5-1 | TGCGCCAGCAGCTCGGGACAGGAAAAGAATGGCTACACCTTC | CASSSGQEKNGYTF
- | TRBJ2-2 | - | TRBV28 | TGTGCCAGCACTCGCGCCGGGGGTTGGACCGGGGAGCTGTTTTTT | CASTRAGGWTGELFF
few | TRBJ2-7 | TRBD1 | TRBV6-6 | TGTGCCAGCATCCTCCGGGACAGGCCTTACGAGCAGTACTTC | CASILRDRPYEQYF
few | TRBJ2-5 | - | TRBV7-2 | TGTGCCAGCAGCCGGCCCGTTCAAGAGACCCAGTACTTC | CASSRPVQETQYF
- | TRBJ2-3 | - | TRBV7-8 | TGTGCCAGCAGCTTGCGGGACCTACTAGCCAGCACAGATACGCAGTATTTT | CASSLRDLLASTDTQYF
many | TRBJ2-7 | TRBD1 | TRBV5-1 | TGCGCCAGCAGCTTGGTAGGACAGGGGGCCTACGAGCAGTACTTC | CASSLVGQGAYEQYF
- | TRBJ2-3 | - | TRBV5-1 | TGCGCCAGCAGCTTAGGGGGAGAGGCAGATACGCAGTATTTT | CASSLGGEADTQYF
- | TRBJ2-1 | - | TRBV27 | TGTGCCAGCAGTTTGGAGTCTGGGGGCAGGGACAATGAGCAGTTCTTC | CASSLESGGRDNEQFF
- | TRBJ2-3 | TRBD2 | TRBV29-1 | TGCAGCCTCGCCCAGCGGGGGGGAGTAGATACGCAGTATTTT | CSLAQRGGVDTQYF
- | TRBJ2-2 | TRBD2 | TRBV6-6 | TGTGCCAGCAGTTACCCCCGATTACTAGCGGGGGGCCGGACCGGGGAGCTGTTTTTT | CASSYPRLLAGGRTGELFF
- | TRBJ1-6 | - | TRBV6-6 | TGTGCCAGCAGAGGACAGCCAAATTCACCCCTCCACTTT | CASRGQPNSPLHF
- | TRBJ1-2 | - | TRBV7-3 | TGTGCCAGCAGCCCAGATCAGGGTTATGGCTACACCTTC | CASSPDQGYGYTF
- | TRBJ1-5 | - | TRBV1 | TGCACCAGCAGCCTCGCCGCCAGGGGTAGCAATCAGCCCCAGCATTTT | CTSSLAARGSNQPQHF
- | TRBJ1-2 | - | TRBV5-5 | TGTGCCAGCGTACTAGCTGTGGGGTCCCTTAACTATGGCTACACCTTC | CASVLAVGSLNYGYTF
many | TRBJ2-1 | TRBD2 | TRBV28 | TGTGCCAGCAGACTGCTAGCGGGGGCTTACAATGAGCAGTTCTTC | CASRLLAGAYNEQFF
few | TRBJ2-1 | TRBD2 | TRBV5-1 | TGCGCCAGCAGCTTAGCGGGGAATTCTAGGAATGAGCAGTTCTTC | CASSLAGNSRNEQFF
- | TRBJ1-2 | - | TRBV12-3/TRBV12-4 | TGTGCCAGCAGGCGGGACGTCCACACCTTC | CASRRDVHTF
- | TRBJ2-5 | TRBD1 | TRBV20-1 | TGCAGTGCTCGATGGGACAGGGGAGGCCAAGAGACCCAGTACTTC | CSARWDRGGQETQYF
many | TRBJ2-5 | TRBD2 | TRBV4-2 | TGTGCCAGCAGCCAACGTTCTAGCGGGGATGGTTGGTTCGAAGAGACCCAGTACTTC | CASSQRSSGDGWFEETQYF
- | TRBJ2-2 | TRBD1 | TRBV5-1 | TGCGCCAGCAGCGGGCAGGGGGCGTCCACCGGGGAGCTGTTTTTT | CASSGQGASTGELFF
many | TRBJ2-1 | TRBD2 | TRBV7-2 | TGTGCCAGCAGGGCTCCGGGACTAGAAACCTATGAGCAGTTCTTC | CASRAPGLETYEQFF
- | TRBJ1-1 | - | TRBV6-2/TRBV6-3 | TGTGCCAGCAGTTTCAGGGAGATATGGACTGAAGCTTTCTTT | CASSFREIWTEAFF
few | TRBJ1-1 | - | TRBV5-1 | TGCGCCAGCAGCTTGGGGGTTTGGAACACTGAAGCTTTCTTT | CASSLGVWNTEAFF
few | TRBJ1-1 | - | TRBV7-3 | TGTGCCAGCAGCCTTACTGCGGGGGTTACTGAAGCTTTCTTT | CASSLTAGVTEAFF
- | TRBJ2-4 | - | TRBV7-8 | TGTGCCAGCAGCCTCGGCCGGGACCCATGGGACATTCAGTACTTC | CASSLGRDPWDIQYF
many | TRBJ2-1 | - | TRBV5-1 | TGCGCCAGCAGCCGGAATAAGGACAGCTCCTACAATGAGCAGTTCTTC | CASSRNKDSSYNEQFF
few | TRBJ2-5 | - | TRBV6-5 | TGTGCCAGCAGTTACGGGGGCCTAGAGACCCAGTACTTC | CASSYGGLETQYF
- | TRBJ1-6 | - | TRBV4-1 | TGCGCCAGCAGCCGGGGACTGAGAAATTCACCCCTCCACTTT | CASSRGLRNSPLHF
- | TRBJ2-1 | - | TRBV7-9 | TGTGCCAGCAGCTTTTTGGAGGGACCCAATGAGCAGTTCTTC | CASSFLEGPNEQFF
few | TRBJ2-2 | TRBD1 | TRBV4-3 | TGCGCCAGCAGCACGGGACAGCCCACCGGGGAGCTGTTTTTT | CASSTGQPTGELFF
- | TRBJ1-4 | - | TRBV5-4 | TGTGCCAGCAGCTTGTTCAGTGCAACTAATGAAAAACTGTTTTTT | CASSLFSATNEKLFF
- | TRBJ2-1 | - | TRBV6-1 | TGTGCCAGCAGTGAACTCGCGGGGTCGCCCTACAATGAGCAGTTCTTC | CASSELAGSPYNEQFF
many | TRBJ2-7 | - | TRBV6-5 | TGTGCCAGCAGGCCTCCGGCAGGGACGTCCTACGAGCAGTACTTC | CASRPPAGTSYEQYF
- | TRBJ2-3 | - | TRBV15 | TGTGCCACCAGCAGGGGGGGACCAAGCACAGATACGCAGTATTTT | CATSRGGPSTDTQYF
- | TRBJ2-2 | TRBD2 | TRBV11-2 | TGTGCCAGCAGCCGCAATTTTCGGACTAGCGGGACCGGGGAGCTGTTTTTT | CASSRNFRTSGTGELFF
- | TRBJ2-5 | - | TRBV5-1 | TGCGCCAGCAGCTTGGCGGGGCCCCGTCAAGAGACCCAGTACTTC | CASSLAGPRQETQYF
few | TRBJ2-3 | - | TRBV4-3 | TGCGCCAGCAGCCAAGATCAGCGCACAGATACGCAGTATTTT | CASSQDQRTDTQYF
few | TRBJ2-6 | - | TRBV10-3 | TGTGCCATCAGTGAGTCGATACAGGTTTCCTCTGGGGCCAACGTCCTGACTTTC | CAISESIQVSSGANVLTF
many | TRBJ2-2 | - | TRBV4-3 | TGCGCCAGCAGCCAAGATGGGAGCGGGGAGCTGTTTTTT | CASSQDGSGELFF